This is a list of T cell receptor beta chains from one sample in a study of CD8 T cells in Susac syndrome. TCRdb re-analysed the immunoSEQ multiplex PCR reads in MiXCR, keeping a single row per CDR3 protein. The profile covers 150,000 to 200,000 distinct CDR3 sequences, with over 75% appearing a single time and approximately 0.09% taken by the ten largest. The sequenced material came from CD4+ T cells from PBMCs. The source is a human donor with Susac syndrome. CDR3s include the opening cysteine and the closing phenylalanine or tryptophan. The order of the fields is J gene, D gene, V gene, clone size, CDR3 length, CDR3 DNA, CDR3 protein. D genes are given only for firm matches. Clone size appears in some rows only: once, few, many, or a class for an expanded clone.

TRBJ2-7 TRBD2 TRBV3-1 NA 14 TGTGCCAGCAGCCAGGGGACTAGCGCCCACGAGCAGTACTTC CASSQGTSAHEQYF
TRBJ1-6 NA TRBV11-2 few 13 TGTGCCAGCAGCGCGCGGGGGAGATCACCCCTCCACTTT CASSARGRSPLHF
TRBJ2-3 NA TRBV9 NA 15 TGTGCCAGCAGCGTAGGGAGGGAGCCCACAGATACGCAGTATTTT CASSVGREPTDTQYF
TRBJ2-7 TRBD1 TRBV5-1 NA 15 TGCGCCAGCAGCCCTCAGGGACAGGGTGACTACGAGCAGTACTTC CASSPQGQGDYEQYF
TRBJ1-2 NA TRBV29-1 NA 13 TGCAGCGCTCAAACCGGGACGGAGTATGGCTACACCTTC CSAQTGTEYGYTF
TRBJ2-1 NA TRBV28 NA 14 TGTGCCAGCAGTTTAGGCGGCTTCTACAATGAGCAGTTCTTC CASSLGGFYNEQFF
TRBJ1-3 NA TRBV18 NA 14 TGTGCCAGCTCACCTCCGGGACGTCGAAACACCATATATTTT CASSPPGRRNTIYF
TRBJ1-3 TRBD1 TRBV3-1 NA 14 TGTGCCAGCAGCCTTACGGACAGGGGTTCTACCATATATTTT CASSLTDRGSTIYF
TRBJ1-5 NA TRBV7-2 NA 12 TGTGCCAGCAGCTATCCGACGGGGTCCCAGCATTTT CASSYPTGSQHF
TRBJ2-2 TRBD2 TRBV19 NA 15 TGTGCCAGTAGTGCGCTAGCGGGGGAGGGCGGGGAGCTGTTTTTT CASSALAGEGGELFF
TRBJ2-7 NA TRBV7-6 NA 14 TGTGCCAGCAGCTTAAATGGAGCCATTTACGAGCAGTACTTC CASSLNGAIYEQYF
TRBJ2-5 TRBD2 TRBV11-2 NA 16 TGTGCCAGCAGCTCCCGACTAGCGGGGGGGCTTGAGACCCAGTACTTC CASSSRLAGGLETQYF
TRBJ1-2 NA TRBV19 NA 13 TGTGCCAGTAGTATAGGCAGAAACTATGGCTACACCTTC CASSIGRNYGYTF
TRBJ1-2 TRBD1 TRBV28 NA 14 TGTGCCAGCAGTTACAGGGGATCGAACTATGGCTACACCTTC CASSYRGSNYGYTF
TRBJ2-2 NA TRBV27 NA 14 TGTGCCAGCAGTTTGGGGCTGTTCGCCGGGGAGCTGTTTTTT CASSLGLFAGELFF
TRBJ2-3 TRBD2 TRBV15 NA 16 TGTGCCACCAGCAGAGATCTTCCCGGGGGGGCAGATACGCAGTATTTT CATSRDLPGGADTQYF
TRBJ2-2 TRBD2 TRBV20-1 NA 15 TGCAGTGCTAGACGGGCCGGGAGGGACACCGGGGAGCTGTTTTTT CSARRAGRDTGELFF
TRBJ2-3 NA TRBV5-1 NA 15 TGCGCCAGCAGCTTGGCAGCAGCCTACACAGATACGCAGTATTTT CASSLAAAYTDTQYF
TRBJ2-3 TRBD2 TRBV28 NA 14 TGTGCCAGCAAAAGGGGACTAGCGATAGATACGCAGTATTTT CASKRGLAIDTQYF
TRBJ2-3 TRBD2 TRBV20-1 NA 16 TGCAGTGCTAAAACTAGCGGGGGGGGCAGCACAGATACGCAGTATTTT CSAKTSGGGSTDTQYF
TRBJ1-1 NA TRBV28 few 14 TGTGCCAGCAGTCCCCAGACAGCGAACACTGAAGCTTTCTTT CASSPQTANTEAFF
TRBJ2-1 NA TRBV29-1 NA 14 TGCAGCGTTGAAATGTACCCACTTTCCGGGGAGCAGTTCTTC CSVEMYPLSGEQFF
TRBJ1-1 NA TRBV7-2 NA 16 TGTGCCAGCAGCACCACGATGGGACGACTGAACACTGAAGCTTTCTTT CASSTTMGRLNTEAFF
TRBJ1-2 NA TRBV10-2 NA 16 TGCGCCAGCAGTGAGTCTATTGAGGAAGCTAACTATGGCTACACCTTC CASSESIEEANYGYTF
TRBJ2-3 TRBD2 TRBV2 NA 18 TGTGCCAGCAGTGAATATGCGGCGGGGGGACTTAGCACAGATACGCAGTATTTT CASSEYAAGGLSTDTQYF
TRBJ1-1 TRBD1 TRBV19 NA 14 TGTGCCAGTAGTAACCGACAGGGGTGGACTGAAGCTTTCTTT CASSNRQGWTEAFF
TRBJ1-5 NA TRBV6-5 NA 18 TGTGCCAGCAGTTACTCGATCAGGGAGGGGTATAGCAATCAGCCCCAGCATTTT CASSYSIREGYSNQPQHF
TRBJ2-7 TRBD2 TRBV28 NA 14 TGTGCCAGCAGTGTTAGCGGGAGGGGACCTGGGCAGTACTTC CASSVSGRGPGQYF
TRBJ2-5 TRBD2 TRBV7-8 NA 17 TGTGCCAGCAGCTTTGAAGAGCGGGGCCGATCTCAAGAGACCCAGTACTTC CASSFEERGRSQETQYF
TRBJ1-2 NA TRBV29-1 NA 11 TGCAGCGTTGATCCAGACTATGGCTACACCTTC CSVDPDYGYTF
TRBJ2-3 NA TRBV6-5 NA 16 TGTGCCAGCAGTTCCACCAGGGGTCACGGCACAGATACGCAGTATTTT CASSSTRGHGTDTQYF
TRBJ2-7 NA TRBV5-5 NA 15 TGTGCCAGCAGCTTGGCCCTCTCGGTAGTTTACGAGCAGTACTTC CASSLALSVVYEQYF
TRBJ1-1 TRBD1 TRBV10-3 NA 15 TGTGCCATCAGCACACCGACAGGGGGGAACACTGAAGCTTTCTTT CAISTPTGGNTEAFF
TRBJ1-6 TRBD1 TRBV7-9 NA 14 TGTGCCAGCAGCTTAGCCAGGGGGCATTCACCCCTCCACTTT CASSLARGHSPLHF
TRBJ2-5 TRBD1 TRBV5-1 NA 13 TGCGCCAGCAGCACGGGACAGGGTGGGGCCCAGTACTTC CASSTGQGGAQYF
TRBJ2-2 NA TRBV4-2 NA 17 TGTGCCAGCAGCCAAGATCACAGCCCGACTGCCACCGGGGAGCTGTTTTTT CASSQDHSPTATGELFF
TRBJ2-7 NA TRBV20-1 NA 14 TGCAGTGCCCCCCTCAGCGAGGGATATGGGGAGCAGTACTTC CSAPLSEGYGEQYF
TRBJ2-3 NA TRBV20-1 NA 15 TGCAGTGCGTCCCTAGCGCAGACATTTGGAGATACGCAGTATTTT CSASLAQTFGDTQYF
TRBJ1-5 TRBD1 TRBV10-3 NA 16 TGTGCCATCGGGGCCGTGGACAGGGCTAGCAATCAGCCCCAGCATTTT CAIGAVDRASNQPQHF
TRBJ2-1 TRBD1 TRBV6-1 NA 14 TGTGCCAGCATTAGCACAGGGGCCTACAATGAGCAGTTCTTC CASISTGAYNEQFF
TRBJ1-1 TRBD1 TRBV27 NA 14 TGTGCCAGCAGTTTAAGACAGGGTAACACTGAAGCTTTCTTT CASSLRQGNTEAFF
TRBJ2-2 TRBD1 TRBV25-1 NA 16 TGTGCCAGCAGGCAGACAGGGTCGGGTGGCACCGGGGAGCTGTTTTTT CASRQTGSGGTGELFF
TRBJ2-2 NA TRBV18 once 16 TGTGCCAGCTCACCCGACAGTAGGAGGAGCACCGGGGAGCTGTTTTTT CASSPDSRRSTGELFF
TRBJ2-1 TRBD2 TRBV20-1 NA 15 TGCAGTGCTAGAGGTTTGCGGGAGGGCTACAATGAGCAGTTCTTC CSARGLREGYNEQFF
TRBJ1-5 NA TRBV12-3/TRBV12-4 NA 14 TGTGCCAGCAGTGGGGGGACTCCCCGGCAGCCCCAGCATTTT CASSGGTPRQPQHF
TRBJ2-3 TRBD2 TRBV20-1 once 16 TGCAGTGCTAGCTTTGAGGGACTAGCGGGAGGGGGTACGCAGTATTTT CSASFEGLAGGGTQYF
TRBJ2-5 TRBD2 TRBV7-7 NA 16 TGTGCTAGCAGCTTGGACGGGACTAGCGGGGCGGGGCCCCAGTACTTC CASSLDGTSGAGPQYF
TRBJ2-7 NA TRBV29-1 NA 11 TGCAGCGTTGGGATAAGGGACGAGCAGTACTTC CSVGIRDEQYF
TRBJ1-2 NA TRBV12-3/TRBV12-4 NA 14 TGTGCCAGCACCCCCAGACAGATCTACTATGGCTACACCTTC CASTPRQIYYGYTF
TRBJ2-3 TRBD2 TRBV20-1 NA 15 TGCAGTGCTAGAGCCGGGACTAGCGGGAAAGATACGCAGTATTTT CSARAGTSGKDTQYF
TRBJ2-3 TRBD1 TRBV3-1 NA 17 TGTGCCAGCAGCCCCCAGACCGGGACAGGGGGCTCAGATACGCAGTATTTT CASSPQTGTGGSDTQYF